These T cell receptor beta chains were read from a single sample in a study of early T cells in non-severe SARS-CoV-2 infection. TCRdb re-analysed the 5' RACE reads in MiXCR, keeping a single row per CDR3 protein. The sample yields roughly 60,000 distinct CDR3 sequences, 10% to 15% seen once. The sequencing sample was made of whole blood. All receptors derive from an adult who was a healthcare worker with PCR-confirmed SARS-CoV-2 infection or an uninfected control (not recorded which). CDR3s include the opening cysteine and the closing phenylalanine or tryptophan. The order of the fields is clone size, J gene, D gene, V gene, CDR3 protein, CDR3 DNA. D genes are given only for firm matches. Not all rows give a size; the values are once, few, many and, for expanded clones, a class.

clone size: NA; J gene: TRBJ1-2; D gene: NA; V gene: TRBV11-2; CDR3 protein: CASSLVDRASNYGYTF; CDR3 DNA: TGTGCCAGCAGCTTAGTGGACAGAGCGAGTAACTATGGCTACACCTTC
clone size: many; J gene: TRBJ2-2; D gene: NA; V gene: TRBV20-1; CDR3 protein: CSARGGQITGELFF; CDR3 DNA: TGCAGTGCCCGGGGGGGACAGATAACCGGGGAGCTGTTTTTT
clone size: once; J gene: TRBJ1-6; D gene: TRBD1; V gene: TRBV28; CDR3 protein: CASRDRDNSPLHF; CDR3 DNA: TGTGCCAGCCGGGACAGAGATAATTCACCCCTCCACTTT
clone size: many; J gene: TRBJ2-1; D gene: TRBD2; V gene: TRBV19; CDR3 protein: CASLSAGDSLNEQFF; CDR3 DNA: TGTGCCAGCCTTTCGGCGGGGGACTCCCTCAATGAGCAGTTCTTC
clone size: NA; J gene: TRBJ2-2; D gene: NA; V gene: TRBV12-3/TRBV12-4; CDR3 protein: CASKPNTGELFF; CDR3 DNA: TGTGCCAGCAAACCGAACACCGGGGAGCTGTTTTTT
clone size: many; J gene: TRBJ2-2; D gene: NA; V gene: TRBV29-1; CDR3 protein: CSVGDTGELFF; CDR3 DNA: TGCAGCGTAGGGGACACCGGGGAGCTGTTTTTT
clone size: many; J gene: TRBJ1-1; D gene: NA; V gene: TRBV18; CDR3 protein: CASSQRHGRPNTEAFF; CDR3 DNA: TGTGCCAGCTCACAGAGACACGGGCGGCCGAACACTGAAGCTTTCTTT
clone size: few; J gene: TRBJ1-1; D gene: NA; V gene: TRBV5-6; CDR3 protein: CASSLEANTEAFF; CDR3 DNA: TGTGCCAGCAGCTTGGAGGCGAACACTGAAGCTTTCTTT
clone size: NA; J gene: TRBJ1-5; D gene: NA; V gene: TRBV27; CDR3 protein: CASSWSGGQPQHF; CDR3 DNA: TGTGCCAGCAGTTGGTCGGGGGGCCAGCCCCAGCATTTT
clone size: NA; J gene: TRBJ2-1; D gene: TRBD2; V gene: TRBV28; CDR3 protein: CASSLAASGYNEQFF; CDR3 DNA: TGTGCCAGCAGTTTAGCGGCTAGCGGGTACAATGAGCAGTTCTTC
clone size: many; J gene: TRBJ2-7; D gene: NA; V gene: TRBV20-1; CDR3 protein: CSARLSSYEQYF; CDR3 DNA: TGCAGTGCTAGGCTGAGCTCCTACGAGCAGTACTTC
clone size: NA; J gene: TRBJ1-6; D gene: NA; V gene: TRBV5-1; CDR3 protein: CTSSLSGAAGYNSPLHF; CDR3 DNA: TGCACCAGCAGCTTGAGCGGTGCAGCGGGATATAATTCACCCCTCCACTTT
clone size: many; J gene: TRBJ2-1; D gene: NA; V gene: TRBV20-1; CDR3 protein: CSARDVARGDYNEQFF; CDR3 DNA: TGCAGTGCTAGAGATGTGGCTCGGGGCGACTACAATGAGCAGTTCTTC
clone size: NA; J gene: TRBJ2-3; D gene: TRBD2; V gene: TRBV29-1; CDR3 protein: CSVGPSGSADTQYF; CDR3 DNA: TGCAGCGTTGGTCCTAGCGGGAGTGCAGATACGCAGTATTTT
clone size: NA; J gene: TRBJ2-7; D gene: NA; V gene: TRBV6-2/TRBV6-3; CDR3 protein: CASTVGNSYEQYF; CDR3 DNA: TGTGCCAGCACGGTGGGGAACTCCTACGAGCAGTACTTC
clone size: many; J gene: TRBJ2-5; D gene: TRBD1; V gene: TRBV20-1; CDR3 protein: CSTRRGQGETQYF; CDR3 DNA: TGCAGTACCAGAAGGGGGCAAGGAGAGACCCAGTACTTC
clone size: many; J gene: TRBJ2-1; D gene: NA; V gene: TRBV2; CDR3 protein: CASSVNEKIDEQFF; CDR3 DNA: TGTGCCAGCAGTGTGAACGAAAAAATAGATGAGCAGTTCTTC
clone size: many; J gene: TRBJ1-6; D gene: NA; V gene: TRBV11-2; CDR3 protein: CASSLVEDSPLHF; CDR3 DNA: TGTGCCAGCAGCTTAGTCGAGGATTCACCCCTCCACTTT
clone size: NA; J gene: TRBJ2-1; D gene: TRBD2; V gene: TRBV20-1; CDR3 protein: CSARLAGRFNEQFF; CDR3 DNA: TGCAGTGCGCGACTAGCGGGAAGATTTAACGAGCAGTTCTTC
clone size: few; J gene: TRBJ1-1; D gene: NA; V gene: TRBV12-3/TRBV12-4; CDR3 protein: CASSLIGGATEAFF; CDR3 DNA: TGTGCCAGCAGTTTAATTGGGGGCGCGACTGAAGCTTTCTTT
clone size: NA; J gene: TRBJ2-5; D gene: TRBD1; V gene: TRBV11-2; CDR3 protein: CASSPGQGTYQETQYF; CDR3 DNA: TGTGCCAGCAGCCCCGGACAGGGGACGTACCAAGAGACCCAGTACTTC
clone size: few; J gene: TRBJ2-5; D gene: NA; V gene: TRBV7-9; CDR3 protein: CASSSTVLLPETQYF; CDR3 DNA: TGTGCCAGCAGCTCGACAGTTTTACTTCCAGAGACCCAGTACTTC
clone size: NA; J gene: TRBJ2-1; D gene: TRBD2; V gene: TRBV18; CDR3 protein: CASSVLAGDDNEQFF; CDR3 DNA: TGTGCCAGCTCAGTACTAGCGGGGGACGACAATGAGCAGTTCTTC
clone size: many; J gene: TRBJ2-1; D gene: TRBD2; V gene: TRBV28; CDR3 protein: CASSSPLGLAGERGNNEQFF; CDR3 DNA: TGTGCCAGCAGTTCCCCCCTGGGACTAGCGGGAGAACGAGGCAACAATGAGCAGTTCTTC
clone size: few; J gene: TRBJ2-3; D gene: TRBD2; V gene: TRBV29-1; CDR3 protein: CSAPAGGADTQYF; CDR3 DNA: TGCAGCGCTCCAGCGGGAGGGGCAGATACGCAGTATTTT
clone size: many; J gene: TRBJ2-1; D gene: TRBD1; V gene: TRBV2; CDR3 protein: CASSRDRGRRNEQFF; CDR3 DNA: TGTGCCAGCAGCCGGGACAGGGGGCGCAGAAATGAGCAGTTCTTC
clone size: NA; J gene: TRBJ1-3; D gene: NA; V gene: TRBV6-2/TRBV6-3; CDR3 protein: CASRQTDTRTGNTIYF; CDR3 DNA: TGTGCCAGCAGACAAACGGACACACGAACTGGAAACACCATATATTTT
clone size: NA; J gene: TRBJ2-3; D gene: NA; V gene: TRBV5-1; CDR3 protein: CASSRSGASPDTQYF; CDR3 DNA: TGCGCCAGCAGCCGGTCTGGAGCTTCTCCAGATACGCAGTATTTT
clone size: NA; J gene: TRBJ1-1; D gene: NA; V gene: TRBV11-2; CDR3 protein: CASSLDAYAAGFDTEAFF; CDR3 DNA: TGTGCCAGCAGCTTAGACGCGTATGCGGCTGGGTTTGACACTGAAGCTTTCTTT
clone size: few; J gene: TRBJ2-1; D gene: NA; V gene: TRBV6-5; CDR3 protein: CASRTLGVGGEQFF; CDR3 DNA: TGTGCCAGCAGGACCCTCGGAGTGGGGGGTGAGCAGTTCTTC
clone size: few; J gene: TRBJ1-3; D gene: NA; V gene: TRBV5-6; CDR3 protein: CASRQGLHSGNTIYF; CDR3 DNA: TGTGCCAGCAGGCAGGGACTGCACTCTGGAAACACCATATATTTT
clone size: NA; J gene: TRBJ2-5; D gene: NA; V gene: TRBV6-2/TRBV6-3; CDR3 protein: CASNPLPLETQYF; CDR3 DNA: TGTGCCAGCAACCCCCTTCCGTTGGAGACCCAGTACTTC
clone size: NA; J gene: TRBJ2-2; D gene: TRBD1; V gene: TRBV18; CDR3 protein: CASSPPRTGTGELFF; CDR3 DNA: TGTGCCAGCTCACCACCGCGGACAGGCACCGGGGAGCTGTTTTTT
clone size: many; J gene: TRBJ1-1; D gene: NA; V gene: TRBV9; CDR3 protein: CASGTRGGKEAFF; CDR3 DNA: TGTGCCAGCGGCACTAGGGGCGGGAAAGAAGCTTTCTTT
clone size: few; J gene: TRBJ2-7; D gene: NA; V gene: TRBV6-5; CDR3 protein: CASSLYGRVAGDKQYF; CDR3 DNA: TGTGCCAGCAGTCTCTACGGAAGGGTAGCTGGGGATAAGCAGTACTTC
clone size: NA; J gene: TRBJ2-1; D gene: NA; V gene: TRBV20-1; CDR3 protein: CSTSGVAEQFF; CDR3 DNA: TGCAGTACTTCCGGGGTTGCTGAGCAGTTCTTC
clone size: few; J gene: TRBJ1-1; D gene: NA; V gene: TRBV25-1; CDR3 protein: CASTAPGWTEAFF; CDR3 DNA: TGTGCCAGCACCGCCCCCGGATGGACTGAAGCTTTCTTT
clone size: few; J gene: TRBJ2-7; D gene: NA; V gene: TRBV11-2; CDR3 protein: CASSLIYEQYF; CDR3 DNA: TGTGCCAGCAGCTTGATATACGAGCAGTACTTC
clone size: NA; J gene: TRBJ2-3; D gene: NA; V gene: TRBV28; CDR3 protein: CASSWSGSTDTQYF; CDR3 DNA: TGTGCCAGCAGTTGGTCCGGGAGCACAGATACGCAGTATTTT
clone size: few; J gene: TRBJ1-5; D gene: NA; V gene: TRBV29-1; CDR3 protein: CSVEGGGNQPQHF; CDR3 DNA: TGCAGCGTTGAGGGTGGCGGCAATCAGCCCCAGCATTTT
clone size: NA; J gene: TRBJ2-3; D gene: NA; V gene: TRBV6-2/TRBV6-3; CDR3 protein: CASSRERVTQYF; CDR3 DNA: TGTGCCAGCAGCCGAGAGAGGGTTACGCAGTATTTT
clone size: NA; J gene: TRBJ2-7; D gene: TRBD2; V gene: TRBV29-1; CDR3 protein: CSAEGLAGGWSEQYF; CDR3 DNA: TGCAGCGCTGAGGGACTAGCGGGAGGCTGGTCCGAGCAGTACTTC
clone size: few; J gene: TRBJ2-6; D gene: TRBD1; V gene: TRBV18; CDR3 protein: CASSPGRTGEGANVLTF; CDR3 DNA: TGTGCCAGCTCACCGGGACGGACAGGGGAGGGGGCCAACGTCCTGACTTTC
clone size: many; J gene: TRBJ2-3; D gene: NA; V gene: TRBV6-6; CDR3 protein: CASSWGTDTQYF; CDR3 DNA: TGTGCCAGCAGTTGGGGCACAGATACGCAGTATTTT
clone size: NA; J gene: TRBJ1-6; D gene: NA; V gene: TRBV25-1; CDR3 protein: CASSEYNPASSPLHF; CDR3 DNA: TGTGCCAGCAGTGAGTATAACCCGGCGAGTTCACCCCTCCACTTT
clone size: NA; J gene: TRBJ2-2; D gene: NA; V gene: TRBV7-9; CDR3 protein: CASRLGNTGELFF; CDR3 DNA: TGTGCCAGCAGGCTCGGAAACACCGGGGAGCTGTTTTTT
clone size: few; J gene: TRBJ2-3; D gene: TRBD2; V gene: TRBV3-1; CDR3 protein: CASSHLAGGADTQYF; CDR3 DNA: TGTGCCAGCAGCCACCTAGCGGGGGGGGCAGATACGCAGTATTTT
clone size: NA; J gene: TRBJ1-4; D gene: TRBD1; V gene: TRBV14; CDR3 protein: CASSKKTGDGQKLFF; CDR3 DNA: TGTGCCAGCAGCAAAAAGACAGGGGACGGGCAAAAACTGTTTTTT
clone size: NA; J gene: TRBJ2-2; D gene: NA; V gene: TRBV5-1; CDR3 protein: CASSNEGNTGELFF; CDR3 DNA: TGCGCCAGCAGTAACGAGGGAAACACCGGGGAGCTGTTTTTT
clone size: many; J gene: TRBJ2-3; D gene: TRBD2; V gene: TRBV20-1; CDR3 protein: CSARELLAGDTDTQYF; CDR3 DNA: TGCAGTGCTAGAGAACTACTAGCGGGAGACACAGATACGCAGTATTTT
clone size: NA; J gene: TRBJ2-2; D gene: NA; V gene: TRBV14; CDR3 protein: CASSHRAPGELFF; CDR3 DNA: TGTGCCAGCAGCCACAGGGCACCCGGGGAGCTGTTTTTT
clone size: NA; J gene: TRBJ2-2; D gene: NA; V gene: TRBV5-5; CDR3 protein: CASSLNQGRAGELFF; CDR3 DNA: TGTGCCAGCAGTTTGAATCAGGGTCGCGCCGGGGAGCTGTTTTTT
clone size: many; J gene: TRBJ2-3; D gene: NA; V gene: TRBV6-2/TRBV6-3; CDR3 protein: CASSTNRGLGVDTQYF; CDR3 DNA: TGTGCCAGCAGCACCAACCGGGGCCTAGGGGTTGATACGCAGTATTTT
clone size: NA; J gene: TRBJ2-3; D gene: NA; V gene: TRBV20-1; CDR3 protein: CSATPGTGGDTQYF; CDR3 DNA: TGCAGTGCCACCCCCGGGACTGGTGGAGATACGCAGTATTTT
clone size: few; J gene: TRBJ1-3; D gene: NA; V gene: TRBV12-3/TRBV12-4; CDR3 protein: CASSPFGNTIYF; CDR3 DNA: TGTGCCAGCAGTCCGTTTGGAAACACCATATATTTT
clone size: few; J gene: TRBJ1-3; D gene: NA; V gene: TRBV7-2; CDR3 protein: CASSLATGPGNTIYF; CDR3 DNA: TGTGCCAGCAGCTTAGCCACAGGACCAGGAAACACCATATATTTT